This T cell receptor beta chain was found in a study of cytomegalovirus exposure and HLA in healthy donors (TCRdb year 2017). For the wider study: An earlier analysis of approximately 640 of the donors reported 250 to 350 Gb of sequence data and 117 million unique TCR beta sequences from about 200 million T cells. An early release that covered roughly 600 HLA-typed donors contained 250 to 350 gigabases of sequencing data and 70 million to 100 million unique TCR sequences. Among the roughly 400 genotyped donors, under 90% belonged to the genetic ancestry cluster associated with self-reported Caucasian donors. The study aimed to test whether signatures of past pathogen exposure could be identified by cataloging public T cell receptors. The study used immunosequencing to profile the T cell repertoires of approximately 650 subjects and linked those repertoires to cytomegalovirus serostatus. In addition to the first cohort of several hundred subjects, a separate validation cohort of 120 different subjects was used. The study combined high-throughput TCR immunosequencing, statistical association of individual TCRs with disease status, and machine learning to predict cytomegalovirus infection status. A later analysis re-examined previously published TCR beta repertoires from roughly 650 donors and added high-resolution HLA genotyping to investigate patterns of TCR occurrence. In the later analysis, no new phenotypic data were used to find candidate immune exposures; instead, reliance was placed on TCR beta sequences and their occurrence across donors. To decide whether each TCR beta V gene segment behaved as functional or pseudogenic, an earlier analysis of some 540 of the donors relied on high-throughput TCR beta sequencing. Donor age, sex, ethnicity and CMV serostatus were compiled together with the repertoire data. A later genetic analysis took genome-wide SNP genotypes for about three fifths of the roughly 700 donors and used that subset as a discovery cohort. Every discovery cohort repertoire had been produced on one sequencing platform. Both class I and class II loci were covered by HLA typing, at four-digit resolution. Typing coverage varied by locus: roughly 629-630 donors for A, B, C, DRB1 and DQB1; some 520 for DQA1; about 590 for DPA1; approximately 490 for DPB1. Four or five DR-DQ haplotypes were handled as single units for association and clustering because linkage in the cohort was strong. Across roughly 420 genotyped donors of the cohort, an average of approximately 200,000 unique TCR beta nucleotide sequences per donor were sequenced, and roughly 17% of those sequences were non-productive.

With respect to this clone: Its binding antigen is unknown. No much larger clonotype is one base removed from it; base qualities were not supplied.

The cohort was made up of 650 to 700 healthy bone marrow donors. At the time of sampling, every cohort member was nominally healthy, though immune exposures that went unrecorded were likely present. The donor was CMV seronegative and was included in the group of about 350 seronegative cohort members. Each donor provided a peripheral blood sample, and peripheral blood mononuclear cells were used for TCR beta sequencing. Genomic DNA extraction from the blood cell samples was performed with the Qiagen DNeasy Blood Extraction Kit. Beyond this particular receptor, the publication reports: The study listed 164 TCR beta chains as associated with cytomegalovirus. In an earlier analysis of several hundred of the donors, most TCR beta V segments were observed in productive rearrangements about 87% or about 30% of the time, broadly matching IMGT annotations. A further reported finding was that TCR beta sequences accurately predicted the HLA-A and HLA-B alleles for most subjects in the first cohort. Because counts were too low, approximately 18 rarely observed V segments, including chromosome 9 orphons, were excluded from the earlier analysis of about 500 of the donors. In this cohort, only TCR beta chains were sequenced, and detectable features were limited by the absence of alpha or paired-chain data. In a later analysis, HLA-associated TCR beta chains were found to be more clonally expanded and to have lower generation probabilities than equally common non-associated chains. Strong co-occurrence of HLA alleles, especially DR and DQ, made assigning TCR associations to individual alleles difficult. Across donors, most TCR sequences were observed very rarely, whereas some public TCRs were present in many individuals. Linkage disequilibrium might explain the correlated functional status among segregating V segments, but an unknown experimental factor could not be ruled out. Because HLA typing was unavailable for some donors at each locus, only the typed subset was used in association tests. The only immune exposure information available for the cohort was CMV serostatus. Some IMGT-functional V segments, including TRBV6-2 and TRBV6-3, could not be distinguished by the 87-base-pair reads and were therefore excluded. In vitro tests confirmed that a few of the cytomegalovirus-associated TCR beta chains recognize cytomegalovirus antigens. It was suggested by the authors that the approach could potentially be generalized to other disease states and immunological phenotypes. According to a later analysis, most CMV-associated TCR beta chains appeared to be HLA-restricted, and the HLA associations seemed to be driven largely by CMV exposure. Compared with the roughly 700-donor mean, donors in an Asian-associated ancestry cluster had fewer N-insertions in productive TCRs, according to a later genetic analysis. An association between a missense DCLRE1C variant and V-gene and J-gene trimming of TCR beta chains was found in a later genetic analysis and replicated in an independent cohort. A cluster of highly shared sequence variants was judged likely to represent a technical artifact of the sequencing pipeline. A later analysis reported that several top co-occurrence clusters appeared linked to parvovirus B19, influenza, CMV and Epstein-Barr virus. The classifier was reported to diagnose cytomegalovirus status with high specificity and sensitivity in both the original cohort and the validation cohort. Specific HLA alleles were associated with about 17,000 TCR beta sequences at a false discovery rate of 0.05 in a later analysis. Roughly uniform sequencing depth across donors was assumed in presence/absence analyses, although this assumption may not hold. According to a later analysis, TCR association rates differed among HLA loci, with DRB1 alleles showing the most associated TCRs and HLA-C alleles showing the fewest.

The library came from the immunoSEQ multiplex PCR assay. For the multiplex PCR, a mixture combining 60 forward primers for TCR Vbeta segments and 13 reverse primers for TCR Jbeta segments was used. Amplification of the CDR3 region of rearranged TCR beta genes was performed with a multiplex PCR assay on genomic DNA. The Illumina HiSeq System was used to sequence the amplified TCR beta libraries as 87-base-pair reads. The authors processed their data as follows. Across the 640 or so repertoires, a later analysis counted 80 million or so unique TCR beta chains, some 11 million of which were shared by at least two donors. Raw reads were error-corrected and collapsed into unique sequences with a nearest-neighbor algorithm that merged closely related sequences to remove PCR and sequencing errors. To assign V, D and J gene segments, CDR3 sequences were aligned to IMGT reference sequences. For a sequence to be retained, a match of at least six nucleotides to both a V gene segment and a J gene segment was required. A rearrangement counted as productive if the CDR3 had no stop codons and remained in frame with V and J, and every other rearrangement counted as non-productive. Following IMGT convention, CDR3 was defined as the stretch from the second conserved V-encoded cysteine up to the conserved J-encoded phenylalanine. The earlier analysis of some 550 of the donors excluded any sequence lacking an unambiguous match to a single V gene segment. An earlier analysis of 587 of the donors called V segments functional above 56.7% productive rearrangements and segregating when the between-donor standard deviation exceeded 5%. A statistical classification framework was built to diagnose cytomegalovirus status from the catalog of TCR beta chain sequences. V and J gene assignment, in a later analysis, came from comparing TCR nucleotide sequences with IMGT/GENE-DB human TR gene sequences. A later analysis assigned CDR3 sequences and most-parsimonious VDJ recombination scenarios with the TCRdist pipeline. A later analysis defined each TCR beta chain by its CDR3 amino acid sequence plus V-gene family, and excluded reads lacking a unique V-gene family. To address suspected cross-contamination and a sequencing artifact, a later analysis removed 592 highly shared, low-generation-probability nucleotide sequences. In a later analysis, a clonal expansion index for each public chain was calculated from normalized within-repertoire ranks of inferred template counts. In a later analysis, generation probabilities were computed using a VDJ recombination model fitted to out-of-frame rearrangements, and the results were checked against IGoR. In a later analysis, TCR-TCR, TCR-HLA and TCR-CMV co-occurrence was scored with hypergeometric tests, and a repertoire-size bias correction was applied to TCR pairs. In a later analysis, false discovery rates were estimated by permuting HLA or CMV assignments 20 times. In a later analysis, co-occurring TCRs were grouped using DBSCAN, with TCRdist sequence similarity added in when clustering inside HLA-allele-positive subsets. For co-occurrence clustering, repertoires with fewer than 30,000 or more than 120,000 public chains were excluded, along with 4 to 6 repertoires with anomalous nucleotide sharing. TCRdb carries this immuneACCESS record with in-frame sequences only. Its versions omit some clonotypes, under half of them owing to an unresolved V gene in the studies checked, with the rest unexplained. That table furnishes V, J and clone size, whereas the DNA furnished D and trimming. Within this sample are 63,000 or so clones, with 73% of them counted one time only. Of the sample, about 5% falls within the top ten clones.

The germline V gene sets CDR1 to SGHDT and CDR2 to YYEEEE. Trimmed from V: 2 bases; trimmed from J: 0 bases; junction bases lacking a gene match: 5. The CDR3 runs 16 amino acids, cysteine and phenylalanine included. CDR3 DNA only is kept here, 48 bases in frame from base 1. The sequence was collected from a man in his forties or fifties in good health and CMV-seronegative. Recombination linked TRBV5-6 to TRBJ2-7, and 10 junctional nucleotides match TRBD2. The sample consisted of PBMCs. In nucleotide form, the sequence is TGTGCCAGCAGCTTTCTTTCTAGCGGGGGCTCCTACGAGCAGTACTTC. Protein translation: CASSFLSSGGSYEQYF.